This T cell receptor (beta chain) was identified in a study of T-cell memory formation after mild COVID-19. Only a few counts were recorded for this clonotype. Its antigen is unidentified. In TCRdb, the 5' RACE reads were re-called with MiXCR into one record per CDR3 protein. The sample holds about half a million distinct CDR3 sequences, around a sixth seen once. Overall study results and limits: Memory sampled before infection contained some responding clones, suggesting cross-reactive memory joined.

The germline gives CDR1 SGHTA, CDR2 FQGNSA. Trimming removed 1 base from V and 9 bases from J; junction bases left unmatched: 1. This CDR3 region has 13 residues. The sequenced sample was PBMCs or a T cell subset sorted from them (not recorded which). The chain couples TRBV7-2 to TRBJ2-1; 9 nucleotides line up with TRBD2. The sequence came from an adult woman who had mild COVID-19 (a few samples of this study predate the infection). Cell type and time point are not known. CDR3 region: CASSLVAGVEQFF. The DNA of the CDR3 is TGTGCCAGCAGCTTAGTAGCGGGAGTTGAGCAGTTCTTC.